This T cell receptor (beta chain) originates from a study of neurological immune-mediated disorders. Unmatched junction bases numbered 6, after V lost 5 bases and J lost 4 bases. This CDR3 region has 16 residues. From germline, CDR1 is SGHTA and CDR2 FQGNSA. Time point given: longitudinal time-point 1 (baseline). TCRdb itself ran the 5' RACE reads through MiXCR, one entry per CDR3 protein. Of about 49,000 distinct CDR3 sequences listed, 9% to 10% are singletons. This clonotype was picked up many times. Sequences were obtained from PBMCs. The V gene is TRBV7-2, the J gene TRBJ2-5; 14 nucleotides match TRBD2. This TCR derives from a woman between 35 and 50 years old in good health. CDR3 coding DNA: TGTGCCAGCAGCCAACGAGGACTAGCGGGGGGAGAGACCCAGTACTTC. Protein sequence: CASSQRGLAGGETQYF.